This T cell receptor beta chain was identified in a study of blood T cell repertoires in COVID-19. About the study: The analysed material was cDNA or gDNA that came from T cells, B-cell-depleted T cells, or PBMCs.

In the original analysis: Amplification of reference gene primers provided the estimated nucleated cell counts. Data came from immunoSEQ multiplex PCR; TCRdb stores just in-frame clones and leaves some out. D and trimming were read from the DNA, whereas the V and J calls and clone size are those reported in that table. The repertoire holds just over 650,000 clones, 80% to 90% seen once, with 0.2% to 0.3% in the top ten. The CDR3 contains 18 residues. V lost 3 bases, J lost 2 bases, and 12 bases stayed unmatched. The germline CDR1 and CDR2 sequences are SGHTS and YDEGEE. This clone has a single count. The sample comprised peripheral blood. V gene TRBV5-8 combines with J gene TRBJ1-2, with 11 bases that match TRBD1. This clonotype originated in a woman younger than 30 with acute or convalescent COVID-19. In DNA, the CDR3 is TGTGCCAGCAGCTCTCCGGGGACAGGGGGGCTATTCAACTATGGCTACACCTTC. Amino acid sequence: CASSSPGTGGLFNYGYTF.